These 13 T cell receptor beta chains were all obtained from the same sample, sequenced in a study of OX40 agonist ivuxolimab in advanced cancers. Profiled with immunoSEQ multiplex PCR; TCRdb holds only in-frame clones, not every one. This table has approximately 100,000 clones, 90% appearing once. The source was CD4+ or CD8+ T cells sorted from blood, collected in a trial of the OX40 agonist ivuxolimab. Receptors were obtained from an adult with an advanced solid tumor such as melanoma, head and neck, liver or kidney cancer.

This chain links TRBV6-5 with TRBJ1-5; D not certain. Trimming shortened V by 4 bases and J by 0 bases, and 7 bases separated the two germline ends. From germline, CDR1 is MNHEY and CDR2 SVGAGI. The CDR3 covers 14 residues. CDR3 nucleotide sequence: TGTGCCAGCAGTTCACTCTTTAGCAATCAGCCCCAGCATTTT. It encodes CASSSLFSNQPQHF.

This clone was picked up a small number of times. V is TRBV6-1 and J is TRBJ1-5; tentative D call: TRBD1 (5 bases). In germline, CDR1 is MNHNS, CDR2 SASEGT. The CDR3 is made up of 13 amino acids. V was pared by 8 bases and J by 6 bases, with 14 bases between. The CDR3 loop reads CASVLSRGQPQHF. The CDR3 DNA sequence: TGTGCCAGCGTCCTGTCTAGGGGTCAGCCCCAGCATTTT.

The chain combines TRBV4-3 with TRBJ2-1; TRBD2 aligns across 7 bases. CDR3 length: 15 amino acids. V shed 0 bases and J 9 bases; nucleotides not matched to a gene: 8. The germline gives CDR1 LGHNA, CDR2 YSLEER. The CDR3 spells CASSQDSGRKAEQFF. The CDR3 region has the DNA TGCGCCAGCAGCCAAGACTCCGGGAGGAAGGCTGAGCAGTTCTTC.

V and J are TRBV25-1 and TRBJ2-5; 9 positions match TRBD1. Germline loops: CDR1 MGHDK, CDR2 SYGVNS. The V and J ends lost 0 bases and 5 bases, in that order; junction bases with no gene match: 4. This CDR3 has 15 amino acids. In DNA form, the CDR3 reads TGTGCCAGCAGTGAATATAAAGGGACAGGGGAGACCCAGTACTTC. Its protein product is CASSEYKGTGETQYF. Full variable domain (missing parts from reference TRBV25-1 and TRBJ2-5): EADIYQTPRYLVIGTGKKITLECSQTMGHDKMYWYQQDPGMELHLIHYSYGVNSTEKGDLSSESTVSRIRTEHFPLTLESARPSHTSQYLCASSEYKGTGETQYFGPGTRLLVL.

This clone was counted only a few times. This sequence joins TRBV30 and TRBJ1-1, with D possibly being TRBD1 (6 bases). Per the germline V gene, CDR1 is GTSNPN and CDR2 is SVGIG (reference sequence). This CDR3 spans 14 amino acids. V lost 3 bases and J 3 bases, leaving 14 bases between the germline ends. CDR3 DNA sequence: TGTGCCTGGAGGGCAGGGGTAGGATACACTGAAGCTTTCTTT. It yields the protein CAWRAGVGYTEAFF. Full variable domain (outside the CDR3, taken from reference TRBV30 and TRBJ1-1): SQTIHQWPATLVQPVGSPLSLECTVEGTSNPNLYWYRQAAGRGLQLLFYSVGIGQISSEVPQNLSASRPQDRQFILSSKKLLLSDSGFYLCAWRAGVGYTEAFFGQGTRLTVV.

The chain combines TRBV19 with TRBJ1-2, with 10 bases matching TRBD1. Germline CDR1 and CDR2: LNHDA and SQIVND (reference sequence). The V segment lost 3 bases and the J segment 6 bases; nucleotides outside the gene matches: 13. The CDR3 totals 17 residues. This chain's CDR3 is CASSMLGQGVPGNGYTF. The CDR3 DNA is TGTGCCAGTAGTATGTTAGGACAGGGGGTCCCCGGGAATGGCTACACCTTC.

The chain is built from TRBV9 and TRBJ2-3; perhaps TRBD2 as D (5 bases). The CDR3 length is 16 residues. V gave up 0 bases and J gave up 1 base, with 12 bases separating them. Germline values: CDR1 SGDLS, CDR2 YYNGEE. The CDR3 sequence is CASSVGVARGTDTQYF. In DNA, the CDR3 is TGTGCCAGCAGCGTAGGGGTAGCGAGGGGCACAGATACGCAGTATTTT.

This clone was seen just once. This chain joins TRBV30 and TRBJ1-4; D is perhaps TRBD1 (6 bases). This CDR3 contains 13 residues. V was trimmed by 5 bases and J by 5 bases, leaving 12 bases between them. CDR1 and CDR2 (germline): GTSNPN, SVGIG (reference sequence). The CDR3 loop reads CAWETGINEKLFF. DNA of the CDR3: TGTGCCTGGGAGACAGGCATAAATGAAAAACTGTTTTTT. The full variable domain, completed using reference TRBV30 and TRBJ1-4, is SQTIHQWPATLVQPVGSPLSLECTVEGTSNPNLYWYRQAAGRGLQLLFYSVGIGQISSEVPQNLSASRPQDRQFILSSKKLLLSDSGFYLCAWETGINEKLFFGSGTQLSVL.

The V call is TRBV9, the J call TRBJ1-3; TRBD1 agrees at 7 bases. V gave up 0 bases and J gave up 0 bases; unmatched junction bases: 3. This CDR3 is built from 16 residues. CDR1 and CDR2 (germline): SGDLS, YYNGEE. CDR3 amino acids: CASSVGGGASGNTIYF. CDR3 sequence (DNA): TGTGCCAGCAGCGTAGGAGGGGGCGCCTCTGGAAACACCATATATTTT.

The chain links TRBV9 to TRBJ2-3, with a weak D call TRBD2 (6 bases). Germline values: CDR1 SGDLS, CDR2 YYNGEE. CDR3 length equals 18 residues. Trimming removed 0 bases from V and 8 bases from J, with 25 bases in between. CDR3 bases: TGTGCCAGCAGCGTAGAAATGAGTGGGGACTCGTACTATGTTACGCAGTATTTT. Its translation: CASSVEMSGDSYYVTQYF.

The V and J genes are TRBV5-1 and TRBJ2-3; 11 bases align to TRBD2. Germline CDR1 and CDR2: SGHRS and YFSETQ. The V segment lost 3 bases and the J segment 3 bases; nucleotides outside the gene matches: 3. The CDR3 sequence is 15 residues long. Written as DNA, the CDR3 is TGCGCCAGCAGCTCCCTAGCGGGGGGAACAGATACGCAGTATTTT. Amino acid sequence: CASSSLAGGTDTQYF.

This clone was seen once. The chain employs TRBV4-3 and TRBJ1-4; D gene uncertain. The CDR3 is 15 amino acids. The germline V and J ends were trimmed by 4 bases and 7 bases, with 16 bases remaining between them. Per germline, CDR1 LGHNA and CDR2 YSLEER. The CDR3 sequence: CASSPRGGLGEKLFF. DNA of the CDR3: TGCGCCAGCAGCCCCCGGGGAGGACTAGGTGAAAAACTGTTTTTT.

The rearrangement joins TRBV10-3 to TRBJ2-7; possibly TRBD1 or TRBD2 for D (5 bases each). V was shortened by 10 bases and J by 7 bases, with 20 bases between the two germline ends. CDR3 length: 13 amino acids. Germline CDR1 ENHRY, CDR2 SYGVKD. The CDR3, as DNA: TGTGCCACCAAAAGCAGGGATATAGCGGAGCAGTACTTC. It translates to CATKSRDIAEQYF.